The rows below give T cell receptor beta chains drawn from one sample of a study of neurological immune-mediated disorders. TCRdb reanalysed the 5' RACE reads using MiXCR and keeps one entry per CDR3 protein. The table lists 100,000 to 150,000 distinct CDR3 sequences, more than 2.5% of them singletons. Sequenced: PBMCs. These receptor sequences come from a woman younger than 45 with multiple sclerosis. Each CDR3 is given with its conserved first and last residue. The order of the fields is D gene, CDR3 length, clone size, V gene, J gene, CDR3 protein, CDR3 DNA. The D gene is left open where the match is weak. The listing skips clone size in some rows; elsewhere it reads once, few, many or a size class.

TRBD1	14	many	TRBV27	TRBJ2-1	CASSRQGALNEQFF	TGTGCCAGCAGTAGACAGGGGGCCCTCAATGAGCAGTTCTTC
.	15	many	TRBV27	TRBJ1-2	CASSLLGPGGYGYTF	TGTGCCAGCAGTTTATTGGGACCGGGAGGCTATGGCTACACCTTC
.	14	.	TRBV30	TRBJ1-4	CAWSFGATNEKLFF	TGTGCCTGGAGTTTCGGCGCAACTAATGAAAAACTGTTTTTT
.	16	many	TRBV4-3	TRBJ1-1	CASSQGTRLMNTEAFF	TGCGCCAGCAGCCAAGGGACTCGACTGATGAACACTGAAGCTTTCTTT
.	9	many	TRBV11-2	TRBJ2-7	CASSPPQYF	TGTGCCAGCAGCCCCCCGCAGTACTTC
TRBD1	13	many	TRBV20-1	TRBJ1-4	CSARTGGKEKLFF	TGCAGTGCTAGAACAGGGGGCAAGGAAAAACTGTTTTTT
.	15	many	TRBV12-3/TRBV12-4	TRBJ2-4	CASIRSGLAKNIQYF	TGTGCCAGCATAAGAAGCGGACTAGCCAAAAACATTCAGTACTTC
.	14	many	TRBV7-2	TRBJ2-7	CASSLPQSPWEQYF	TGTGCCAGCAGCTTACCCCAAAGCCCCTGGGAGCAGTACTTC
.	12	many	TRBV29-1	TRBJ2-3	CSVDKGTDTQYF	TGCAGCGTTGATAAAGGGACAGATACGCAGTATTTT
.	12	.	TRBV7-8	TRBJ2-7	CDSSTKPYEQYF	TGTGACAGCAGCACGAAGCCCTACGAGCAGTACTTC
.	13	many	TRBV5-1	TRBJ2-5	CASSLAQDETQYF	TGCGCCAGCAGCTTGGCCCAGGATGAGACCCAGTACTTC
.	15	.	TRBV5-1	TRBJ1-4	CASSLTTPTNEKLFF	TGCGCCAGCAGCTTGACAACCCCAACTAATGAAAAACTGTTTTTT
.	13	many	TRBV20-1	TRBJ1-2	CSARDQGSNGYTF	TGCAGTGCTAGAGACCAGGGCTCTAATGGCTACACCTTC
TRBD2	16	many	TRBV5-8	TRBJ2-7	CASTPGHTASGSEQYF	TGTGCCAGCACCCCCGGGCATACGGCTAGCGGGAGTGAGCAGTACTTC
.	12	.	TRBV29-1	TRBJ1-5	CSVGQGNKTQNF	.
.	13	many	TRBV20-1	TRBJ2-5	CSAPPRGRETQYF	TGCAGTGCTCCCCCCCGGGGCAGAGAGACCCAGTACTTC
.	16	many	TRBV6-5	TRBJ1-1	CASSYLVGQGNTEAFF	TGTGCCAGCAGTTACCTGGTGGGTCAGGGGAACACTGAAGCTTTCTTT
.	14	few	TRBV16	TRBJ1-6	CASSLPPGNSPLHF	TGTGCCAGCAGCCTACCACCAGGGAATTCACCCCTCCACTTT
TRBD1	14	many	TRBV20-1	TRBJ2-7	CSASGTGLSGEQYF	TGCAGTGCCTCCGGGACAGGACTTTCGGGGGAGCAGTACTTC
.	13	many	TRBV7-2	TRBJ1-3	CASSVGHGNTIYF	TGTGCCAGCAGCGTCGGACATGGAAACACCATATATTTT
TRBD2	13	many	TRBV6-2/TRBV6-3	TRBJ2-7	CASSLAGSYEQYF	TGTGCCAGCTCGCTAGCGGGATCCTACGAGCAGTACTTC
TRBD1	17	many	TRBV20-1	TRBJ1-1	CSARGRRGRIGNTEAFF	TGCAGTGCTAGAGGCCGCAGGGGGCGGATAGGGAACACTGAAGCTTTCTTT
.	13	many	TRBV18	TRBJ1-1	CASSKDKNTEAFF	TGTGCCAGCTCGAAGGACAAGAACACTGAAGCTTTCTTT
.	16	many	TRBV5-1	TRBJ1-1	CASSLALGTVPTEAFF	TGCGCCAGCAGCTTAGCTCTCGGGACGGTTCCCACTGAAGCTTTCTTT
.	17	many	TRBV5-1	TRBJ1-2	CASSLEVRAGLNYGYTF	TGCGCCAGCAGCTTGGAGGTCAGGGCAGGCCTTAACTATGGCTACACCTTC
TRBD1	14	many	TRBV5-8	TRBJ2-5	CASSFSGTVETQYF	TGTGCCAGCAGCTTCTCTGGGACAGTGGAGACCCAGTACTTC
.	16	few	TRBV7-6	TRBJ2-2	CASSLAHTGTTGELFF	TGTGCCAGCAGCTTAGCGCACACAGGGACCACCGGGGAGCTGTTTTTT
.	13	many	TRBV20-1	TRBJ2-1	CSAMDRTYNEQFF	TGCAGTGCTATGGACAGAACCTACAATGAGCAGTTCTTC
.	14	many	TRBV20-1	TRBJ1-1	CSASNWAENTEAFF	TGCAGTGCTAGTAATTGGGCCGAGAACACTGAAGCTTTCTTT
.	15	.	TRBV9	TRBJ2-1	CASSERLSSYNEQFF	TGTGCCAGCAGCGAACGACTCAGCTCCTACAATGAGCAGTTCTTC
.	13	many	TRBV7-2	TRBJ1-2	CASSLGASSGYTF	TGTGCCAGCAGCCTGGGGGCATCCTCTGGCTACACCTTC
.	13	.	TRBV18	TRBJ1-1	CASSPGRDTEAFF	TGTGCCAGCTCACCAGGACGGGACACTGAAGCTTTCTTT
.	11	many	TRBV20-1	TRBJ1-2	CSARGGDGYTF	TGCAGTGCTAGGGGTGGAGATGGCTACACCTTC
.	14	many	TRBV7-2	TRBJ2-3	CASSPPNSGDTQYF	TGTGCCAGCAGCCCCCCCAACTCGGGGGATACGCAGTATTTT
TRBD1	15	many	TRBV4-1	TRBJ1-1	CASSLGQGENTEAFF	TGCGCCAGCAGCCTCGGACAGGGAGAGAACACTGAAGCTTTCTTT
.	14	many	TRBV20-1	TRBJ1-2	CSTIPQQGAYGYTF	TGCAGTACAATCCCCCAACAAGGGGCTTATGGCTACACCTTC
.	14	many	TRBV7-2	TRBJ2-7	CASSLAGKGYEQYF	TGTGCCAGCAGCTTAGCAGGGAAAGGCTACGAGCAGTACTTC
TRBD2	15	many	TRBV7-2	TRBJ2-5	CASSWSGAVGETQYF	TGTGCCAGCAGCTGGAGCGGGGCCGTCGGGGAGACCCAGTACTTC
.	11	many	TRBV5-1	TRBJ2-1	CASHWGNEQFF	TGCGCCAGCCACTGGGGGAATGAGCAGTTCTTC
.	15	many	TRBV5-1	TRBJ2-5	CASSLGGTKQETQYF	TGCGCCAGCAGCTTAGGGGGGACTAAACAAGAGACCCAGTACTTC
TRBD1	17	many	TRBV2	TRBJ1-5	CASSAGGSGGGNQPQHF	TGTGCCAGCAGCGCAGGGGGGTCTGGCGGCGGCAATCAGCCCCAGCATTTT
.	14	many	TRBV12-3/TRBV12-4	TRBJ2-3	CASVRGRDTDTQYF	TGTGCCAGCGTACGCGGGCGGGATACAGATACGCAGTATTTT
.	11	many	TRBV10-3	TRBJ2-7	CAIRAPEVQYF	TGTGCCATCAGAGCGCCGGAAGTGCAGTACTTC
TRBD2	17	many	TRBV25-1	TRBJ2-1	CASSEYEAGWSYWEQFF	TGTGCCAGCAGTGAATATGAAGCGGGGTGGTCCTATTGGGAGCAGTTCTTC
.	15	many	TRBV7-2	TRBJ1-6	CASSPGTYGGSPLHF	TGTGCCAGCAGCCCCGGGACCTATGGGGGTTCACCCCTCCACTTT
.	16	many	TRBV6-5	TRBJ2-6	CASSYTTASGANVLTF	TGTGCCAGCAGTTACACGACAGCCTCTGGGGCCAACGTCCTGACTTTC
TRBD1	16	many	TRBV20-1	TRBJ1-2	CSAEESRGRGLYGYTF	TGCAGTGCCGAAGAAAGCAGGGGGCGTGGTCTGTATGGCTACACCTTC
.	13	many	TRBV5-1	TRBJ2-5	CASSLAREETQYF	TGCGCCAGCAGCTTGGCCCGCGAAGAGACCCAGTACTTC
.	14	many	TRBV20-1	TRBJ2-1	CSARVGVGYNEQFF	TGCAGTGCTCGCGTCGGGGTTGGCTACAATGAGCAGTTCTTC
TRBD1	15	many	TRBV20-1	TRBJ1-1	CSARRDRTGSTEAFF	TGCAGTGCTAGGCGTGATCGGACAGGGAGTACTGAAGCTTTCTTT
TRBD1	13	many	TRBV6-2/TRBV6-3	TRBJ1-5	CASIDRGNQPQHF	TGTGCCAGCATCGACAGGGGCAATCAGCCCCAGCATTTT
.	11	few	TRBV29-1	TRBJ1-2	CSVDGADGYTF	TGCAGCGTTGATGGGGCCGATGGCTACACCTTC
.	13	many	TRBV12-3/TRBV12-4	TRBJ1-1	CASSAELNTEAFF	TGTGCCAGCAGCGCTGAATTGAACACTGAAGCTTTCTTT
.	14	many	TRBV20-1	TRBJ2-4	CSARDLAGVNIQYF	TGCAGTGCTAGAGATCTAGCTGGGGTAAACATTCAGTACTTC
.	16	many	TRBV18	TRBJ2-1	CASSPGEESSYNEQFF	TGTGCCAGCTCACCGGGAGAGGAGAGCTCCTACAATGAGCAGTTCTTC
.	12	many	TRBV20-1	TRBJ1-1	CSANRVYTEAFF	TGCAGTGCAAACAGGGTCTACACTGAAGCTTTCTTT
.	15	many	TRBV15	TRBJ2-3	CATRTGRGDFDTQYF	TGTGCCACCAGGACGGGACGAGGGGATTTCGATACGCAGTATTTT